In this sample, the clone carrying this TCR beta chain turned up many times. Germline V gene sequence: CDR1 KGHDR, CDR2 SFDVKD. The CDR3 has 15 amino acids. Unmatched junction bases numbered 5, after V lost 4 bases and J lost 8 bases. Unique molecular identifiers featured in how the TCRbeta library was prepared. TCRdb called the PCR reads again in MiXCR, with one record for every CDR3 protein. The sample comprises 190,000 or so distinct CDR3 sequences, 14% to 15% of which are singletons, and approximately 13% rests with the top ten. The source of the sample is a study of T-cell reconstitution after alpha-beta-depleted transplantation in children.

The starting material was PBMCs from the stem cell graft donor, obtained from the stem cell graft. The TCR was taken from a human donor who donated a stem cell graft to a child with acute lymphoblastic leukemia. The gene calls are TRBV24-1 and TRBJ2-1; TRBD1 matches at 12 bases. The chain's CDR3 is CATSEGTGGRYEQFF. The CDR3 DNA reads TGTGCCACCAGTGAGGGGACAGGGGGCCGATATGAGCAGTTCTTC.